Listed below are T cell receptor beta chains from one sample, sequenced in a study of read filtering for tumor transcriptome and immune sequencing. TCRdb redid the calling of the reads with MiXCR, one entry per CDR3 protein. The table shows tens of thousands of distinct CDR3 sequences, with over 11% occurring only once. Sequencing was performed on a population of CD138-negative cells sorted from bone marrow. These receptors were collected from a donor aged 40 or over with multiple myeloma. The conserved cysteine and the conserved F or W are not part of the CDR3 here. Each record gives: V gene, CDR3 protein.

TRBV28 | ASSRLGAGANVLT
TRBV18 | ASSPLVGTARPNEQF
TRBV5-1 | ASRWLAGVNNEQF
TRBV2 | ASSEVDIVGPQH
TRBV3-1 | ASSRLGSGEAF
TRBV6-2/TRBV6-3 | ASRRVLDHNEQF
TRBV15 | ATSRVSKRRNNEQF
TRBV6-4 | ASNPSGTGELF
TRBV7-2 | ASSPRQGAGQPQH
TRBV29-1 | SVGTLYVSEQY
TRBV20-1 | SARDLMASGSHSYNEQF
TRBV7-9 | ASSSGTNYNEQF
TRBV9 | ASSFSGSNVNEQF
TRBV12-3/TRBV12-4 | ASSFSLAQY
TRBV5-1 | ASSLEGQEAF
TRBV19 | ASSIWRATNGKLF
TRBV18 | ASSPGLAGTEQY
TRBV11-2 | ASSISRVESYEQY
TRBV11-3 | ASSLLKETQY
TRBV29-1 | SVERSGQGSYEQY
TRBV18 | ASSPPGGGGLAKNIQY
TRBV29-1 | STRQGVDPNQPQH
TRBV27 | ASHRQRDTQY
TRBV24-1 | ATSEQGTGKTDTQY
TRBV7-3 | ASSLTLGGPYNEQF
TRBV2 | ASSPTGELF
TRBV5-1 | ASSKVLAGSSTDTQY
TRBV15 | AISPRLSNQPQH
TRBV15 | ATTRPSVTSGRESTGELF
TRBV28 | ASIGTSEAGELF
TRBV7-7 | ASSVNDRGKETQY
TRBV11-3 | ASSLGIRDGLTLGVNEQF
TRBV9 | ASSVGGASTDTQY
TRBV10-3 | AIQSGNEQF
TRBV29-1 | SVTGTGEYEQY
TRBV29-1 | SVAPGQAITEAF
TRBV2 | ASVPGQGATEAF
TRBV7-8 | ASSLGERVEQF
TRBV5-1 | ASSLTGGTSGEQY
TRBV4-3 | ASSRGVGGGYT
TRBV28 | ASSLPFSDLIAKNIQY
TRBV30 | AWSVSLGRRGYGYT
TRBV20-1 | SVTATRVGYGYT
TRBV20-1 | SAGGTSGIYEQY
TRBV30 | AWTTSTEAF
TRBV7-2 | ASSWRQAGELF
TRBV7-9 | ASSLEPINQPQH
TRBV28 | ASSLGTSGNEQF
TRBV20-1 | SAFPESGRRYEQY
TRBV6-2/TRBV6-3 | ASTGLAGGPLNEQF
TRBV18 | ASSPTGTGIHGRSYEQY
TRBV15 | ATSRDPRVAGELF
TRBV5-1 | ASSLDSYSNQPQH